Presented here are 9 T cell receptor beta chains from one specimen sequenced in a study of T-cell reconstitution after alpha-beta-depleted transplantation in children. Researchers prepared the TCRbeta library using unique molecular identifiers, the study reports. From the PCR reads, TCRdb called clonotypes with MiXCR, one entry per CDR3 protein. The sample consists of under 350,000 distinct CDR3 sequences, more than 9% of them appearing once. Sequencing was performed on PBMCs from the stem cell graft donor, taken from the stem cell graft. The receptors originated from a human donor who donated a stem cell graft to a child with SCID.

This clonotype was detected only a few times. V and J are TRBV10-3 and TRBJ2-7; D may correspond to TRBD1 or TRBD2 (5 bases each). This CDR3 has 12 amino acids. CDR1 is ENHRY and CDR2 is SYGVKD in the germline V gene. With 2 bases removed from V and 6 bases from J, the gap between germline ends came to 8 bases. The CDR3 nucleotides read TGTGCCATCAGTGAGACCGGGACCGAGCAGTACTTC. Translating it yields CAISETGTEQYF.

This clonotype was seen at least ten times. The rearrangement links TRBV27 to TRBJ2-7; D is possibly TRBD1 or TRBD2 (5 bases each). CDR3 size: 15 residues. The germline V gene encodes CDR1 MNHEY and CDR2 SMNVEV (reference sequence). V gave up 2 bases and J gave up 3 bases, with 14 bases separating them. For the CDR3, the DNA is TGTGCCAGCAGTTTAGAGGGGACGGGGAACTACGAGCAGTACTTC. Encoded protein: CASSLEGTGNYEQYF.

Only a few counts were recorded for this clonotype. The gene calls are TRBV5-1 and TRBJ2-7; D is unclear. Per the germline V gene, CDR1 is SGHRS and CDR2 is YFSETQ. V was pared by 0 bases and J by 0 bases, with 10 bases between. The CDR3 is 15 residues long. CDR3 protein: CASSLVAPGSYEQYF. The DNA for the CDR3 is TGCGCCAGCAGCTTGGTGGCACCGGGCTCCTACGAGCAGTACTTC. The variable domain in full, completed from reference TRBV5-1 and TRBJ2-7, reads KAGVTQTPRYLIKTRGQQVTLSCSPISGHRSVSWYQQTPGQGLQFLFEYFSETQRNKGNFPGRFSGRQFSNSRSEMNVSTLELGDSALYLCASSLVAPGSYEQYFGPGTRLTVT.

Comments on this clonotype: A much larger clone sits a single nucleotide away, making a read error possible. The genes are TRBV4-1 and TRBJ2-5; 7 bases are shared with TRBD1. Germline assignment: CDR1 MGHRA and CDR2 YSYEKL. CDR3 size: 13 residues. The CDR3 region has the DNA TGCGCCAGCAGCCAGGGACAGCAAGAGACCCCGTACTTC. This translates into CASSQGQQETPYF.

The DNA for the CDR3 is TGCAGCGACCGGGGACCTCAGGGAACCACTGAAGCTTTCTTT. As protein: CSDRGPQGTTEAFF. This chain joins TRBV29-1 and TRBJ1-1; a possible D gene is TRBD1 (5 bases). The CDR3 length is 14 residues. Germline V lookup: CDR1 SQVTM, CDR2 ANQGSEA. Trimming shortened V by 7 bases and J by 4 bases, and 19 bases separated the two germline ends.

This clonotype was picked up a small number of times. As DNA, the CDR3 is TGTGCCAGCAGCCAAGTAGGAGGGTACGAGCAGTACTTC. It specifies CASSQVGGYEQYF. The chain employs TRBV14 and TRBJ2-7, with D possibly matching TRBD2 (6 bases). The CDR3 is made up of 13 amino acids. Germline V CDR1 and CDR2: SGHDN, FVKESK. The germline V and J ends were trimmed by 1 base and 4 bases, with 8 bases remaining between them.

This clonotype was counted between two and nine times. This chain links TRBV5-1 with TRBJ2-2, with 7 nucleotides matching TRBD1. Losses at the gene ends were 0 bases for V and 4 bases for J; bases not matched to a gene: 6. In germline, CDR1 is SGHRS, CDR2 YFSETQ. CDR3 length equals 16 residues. The CDR3 spells CASSLEQGSATGELFF. In nucleotides, the CDR3 is TGCGCCAGCAGCTTGGAACAGGGGTCGGCCACCGGGGAGCTGTTTTTT.

The chain is built from TRBV12-3 or TRBV12-4 and TRBJ2-6; D may correspond to TRBD1 or TRBD2 (5 bases each). V shed 6 bases and J shed 0 bases, with 9 bases lying between them. The CDR3 contains 15 residues. This chain's CDR3 is CASSHGGSGANVLTF. The CDR3 region has the DNA TGTGCCAGCAGCCATGGGGGCTCTGGGGCCAACGTCCTGACTTTC.

This clonotype was counted ten times or more. J is TRBJ1-5 and V is TRBV2; 8 bases are a match to TRBD1. The J segment lost 0 bases and the V segment lost 6 bases, leaving 25 bases of the junction unmatched. This CDR3 is built from 22 residues. The V gene's germline CDR1 is SNHLY and CDR2 FYNNEI. The CDR3 here is CASRDGGQGPVGGSYSNQPQHF. The CDR3 DNA reads as TGTGCCAGCAGAGATGGAGGACAGGGCCCCGTAGGGGGGTCGTATAGCAATCAGCCCCAGCATTTT.